These 30 T cell receptor beta chains share one sample of origin, sequenced in a study of blood T cells in healthy people across ages. A J-beta primer mix and a sample-barcoded 5' primer were used in a second PCR of about 7 to 12 cycles. TCRdb re-derived calls from the 5' RACE reads in MiXCR, one entry per CDR3 protein. The table records 790,000 or so distinct CDR3 sequences, more than 50% of them present only once. Sequenced: blood. The receptor set was obtained from a man in his forties in good health.

The chain carries TRBV5-6 and TRBJ1-2; TRBD1 matches at 7 bases. The CDR3 length is 15 residues. Germline V CDR1 and CDR2: SGHDT, YYEEEE. Trimming cost V 5 bases and J 8 bases; bases outside gene matches: 15. CDR3 amino acids: CASRDDRVKPEGYTF. The DNA of the CDR3 is TGTGCCAGCAGGGATGACAGGGTTAAACCAGAAGGCTACACCTTC.

This chain uses TRBV13 with TRBJ1-1; D remains ambiguous. Germline values: CDR1 PRHDT, CDR2 FYEKMQ (reference sequence). Trimming took off 2 bases at V and 6 bases at J, with 13 bases between the two ends. The length of the CDR3 is 14 residues. CDR3 in amino acids: CASSLIFRRAEAFF. The CDR3 nucleotides read TGTGCCAGCAGCTTAATTTTCCGAAGGGCTGAAGCTTTCTTT.

The chain has TRBV7-3 and TRBJ2-3; the match to TRBD2 covers 8 bases. CDR1 and CDR2 from the germline V gene are SGHTA and FQGTGA. The CDR3 loop spans 16 amino acids. Trimming cost V 3 bases and J 3 bases; bases outside gene matches: 8. This chain's CDR3 is CASSFGSGGSTDTQYF. Written as DNA, the CDR3 is TGTGCCAGCAGCTTTGGCAGCGGGGGTTCTACAGATACGCAGTATTTT.

This clonotype was detected only once. This rearrangement joins TRBV4-2 to TRBJ1-1; D perhaps matches TRBD1 (5 bases). CDR3 length: 18 residues. V lost 4 bases to trimming and J lost 0 bases, with 21 bases between them. Germline CDR1 and CDR2: LGHNA and YNFKEQ. In DNA form, the CDR3 reads TGTGCCAGCAGCCGACCGAGACGGGGGGAGGGGATGAACACTGAAGCTTTCTTT. Its protein product is CASSRPRRGEGMNTEAFF.

This chain links TRBV12-3 or TRBV12-4 with TRBJ2-7; D possibly corresponds to TRBD1 (6 bases). The CDR3 runs to 17 residues. Trimming removed 3 bases from V and 2 bases from J, with 20 bases in between. For the CDR3, the DNA is TGTGCCAGCAGTTTGGTTCACAGGGTTGATCGGGCCTACGAGCAGTACTTC. It specifies CASSLVHRVDRAYEQYF.

This chain uses TRBV7-2 with TRBJ2-7; D not resolved. TRBJ2-5 explains the end of the DNA better; the J call may be wrong. The CDR3 runs 15 residues. The germline V gene encodes CDR1 SGHTA and CDR2 FQGNSA. CDR3: CASSLGIALQETQYF. The CDR3 DNA sequence: TGTGCCAGCAGCTTGGGAATCGCCTTACAAGAGACCCAGTACTTC.

The rearrangement links TRBV5-1 to TRBJ2-5; TRBD1 is a possible D gene (5 bases). Deletions cut 1 base from V and 6 bases from J, with 10 bases between. CDR3 size: 13 residues. Germline CDR1 and CDR2: SGHRS and YFSETQ. The CDR3 DNA follows: TGCGCCAGCAGCTTGCCGACAGATAAGACCCAGTACTTC. Amino acids: CASSLPTDKTQYF.

The rearrangement links TRBV12-3 or TRBV12-4 to TRBJ1-1, with 8 bases that match TRBD1. The CDR3 sequence is 16 residues long. J gave up 1 base and V 3 bases, and 7 bases lay outside the gene matches. The CDR3 reads CASSFAQGQGNTEAFF. DNA for the CDR3: TGTGCCAGCAGTTTCGCACAAGGACAGGGGAACACTGAAGCTTTCTTT.

This clonotype was recorded a few times. V usage is TRBV6-6 and J usage is TRBJ2-3, with D perhaps TRBD2 (5 bases). Germline values: CDR1 MNHNY, CDR2 SVGAGI (reference sequence). The V end was cut by 2 bases, the J end by 4 bases, with 13 bases between. This CDR3 comprises 15 residues. DNA for the CDR3: TGTGCCAGCAGTTACGGCGGACTCATCCCAGATACGCAGTATTTT. Translated, it gives CASSYGGLIPDTQYF.

The chain uses TRBV7-6 and TRBJ2-1; a possible D gene is TRBD2 (6 bases). The V gene's germline CDR1 is SGHVS and CDR2 FNYEAQ. CDR3 length equals 15 residues. Trimming stripped 5 bases from V and 2 bases from J, with 13 bases between. CDR3 coding DNA: TGTGCCAGCAGCCAAGGTTCGGGGGCCTACAATGAGCAGTTCTTC. Amino acids: CASSQGSGAYNEQFF.

This chain connects TRBV4-2 to TRBJ1-6, with D perhaps TRBD1 (6 bases). Trimming took off 0 bases at V and 10 bases at J, with 19 bases between the two ends. CDR3 length: 17 amino acids. Germline lookup yields CDR1 LGHNA and CDR2 YNFKEQ. CDR3 sequence: CASSQDKPGARASPLHF. In nucleotides, the CDR3 is TGTGCCAGCAGCCAAGATAAACCGGGGGCACGGGCCTCACCCCTCCACTTT.

The chain is built from TRBV5-5 and TRBJ1-2; 9 bases align to TRBD1. The germline gives CDR1 SGHKS, CDR2 YYEKEE (reference sequence). The CDR3 covers 15 residues. With 5 bases clipped from V and 5 bases from J, the junction kept 10 bases outside the gene matches. The CDR3 DNA is TGTGCCAGCAGTACCACAGGGGGCCAGGGATATGGCTACACCTTC. Encoded protein: CASSTTGGQGYGYTF.

This clonotype was seen a single time. V usage is TRBV24-1 and J usage is TRBJ2-1, with D perhaps assigned TRBD1 or TRBD2 (6 bases each). Trimming stripped 6 bases from V and 2 bases from J, with 13 bases between. The CDR3 is 15 amino acids. The germline V gene has CDR1 KGHDR and CDR2 SFDVKD. Written as DNA, the CDR3 is TGTGCCACCAGTCGTGAGGGGGAGGCCTACAATGAGCAGTTCTTC. Amino acid sequence: CATSREGEAYNEQFF.

This sequence joins TRBV29-1 and TRBJ1-2, with a possible D match to TRBD1 (5 bases). V lost 1 base, J lost 4 bases, and 13 bases lay in between. CDR1 is SQVTM, CDR2 ANQGSEA, per germline. The CDR3 totals 14 residues. Here the CDR3 DNA reads TGCAGCGTTGAAGGTGGGGGATCCTTCTATGGCTACACCTTC. Amino acid sequence: CSVEGGGSFYGYTF.

V and J are TRBV7-9 and TRBJ2-3; D ambiguous. V was cut by 1 base and J by 4 bases, with 9 bases left in between. CDR3 length: 14 residues. The germline V gene encodes CDR1 SEHNR and CDR2 FQNEAQ (reference sequence). CDR3 nucleotide sequence: TGTGCCAGCAGCTTAGTGGCAACCGCAGATACGCAGTATTTT. Translating gives CASSLVATADTQYF.

This clonotype has just a few counts. The chain employs TRBV5-1 and TRBJ1-5, with 9 bases identical to TRBD1. Looked up from germline, CDR1 is SGHRS and CDR2 is YFSETQ. V shed 4 bases, J shed 6 bases, and the junction held 5 bases outside the gene matches. This CDR3 comprises 14 residues. CDR3 sequence reads: CASSRGTGSQPQHF. DNA of the CDR3: TGCGCCAGCAGCCGGGGGACAGGGAGTCAGCCCCAGCATTTT.

In regard to this clonotype: The junction differs from germline at one of its ends, possibly a read error. This chain links TRBV7-8 with TRBJ2-5, with 7 nucleotides matching TRBD2. Germline CDR1 reads SGHVS; CDR2 reads FQNEAQ. There are 16 residues in the CDR3. The CDR3 loop reads CASSVASGGNQETQYF. In nucleotides, the CDR3 is TGTGCCAGCAGCGTAGCTAGCGGCGGGAACCAAGAGACCCAGTACTTC.

A few counts support this clonotype. The rearrangement links TRBV12-3 or TRBV12-4 to TRBJ2-5; 8 bases fit TRBD2. This CDR3 is built from 13 residues. The junction had 0 bases not matched to a gene; V was cut back by 5 bases and J by 1 base. CDR3 region: CASSTSGQETQYF. The CDR3 bases are TGTGCCAGCAGTACTAGCGGCCAAGAGACCCAGTACTTC.

This clonotype came up a few times. The V gene is TRBV27, the J gene TRBJ2-1; D tentatively reads TRBD1 or TRBD2 (5 bases each). This CDR3 contains 15 residues. From germline, CDR1 is MNHEY and CDR2 SMNVEV (reference sequence). V shed 4 bases and J shed 7 bases, with 17 bases lying between them. Here the CDR3 reads CASSSWDQIGNEQFF. The CDR3 DNA reads as TGTGCCAGCAGTTCATGGGACCAAATTGGGAATGAGCAGTTCTTC.

Only a few counts were recorded for this clonotype. The chain carries TRBV29-1 and TRBJ1-2; D is perhaps TRBD1 (6 bases). V lost 4 bases and J lost 2, with 14 bases in between. From germline, CDR1 is SQVTM and CDR2 ANQGSEA. This CDR3 is built from 14 residues. The CDR3: CSVGEQGLNYGYTF. The CDR3 coding sequence is TGCAGCGTTGGGGAACAGGGCCTCAACTATGGCTACACCTTC.

This clonotype was observed once. The chain combines TRBV2 with TRBJ2-3; the D is unclear. The CDR3 contains 14 residues. The V end was cut by 5 bases, the J end by 1 base, with 10 bases between. Germline CDR1 and CDR2: SNHLY and FYNNEI. The CDR3 here is CASSPRRRTDTQYF. In DNA, the CDR3 is TGTGCCAGCAGTCCGAGGAGACGCACAGATACGCAGTATTTT.

This clonotype was seen only a few times. The chain combines TRBV9 with TRBJ2-5; 15 bases match TRBD2. This CDR3 is 20 amino acids long. Germline values: CDR1 SGDLS, CDR2 YYNGEE. With V trimmed by 0 bases and J by 2 bases, 11 bases remained unmatched. CDR3 loop: CASSVAGGLAGGRSQETQYF. The CDR3 DNA follows: TGTGCCAGCAGCGTAGCTGGCGGACTAGCGGGAGGGAGGTCACAAGAGACCCAGTACTTC.

A few counts support this clonotype. The V and J genes are TRBV28 and TRBJ1-2; a possible D gene is TRBD1 (5 bases). The germline V gene encodes CDR1 MDHEN and CDR2 SYDVKM. CDR3 length: 13 residues. With 3 bases removed from V and 4 bases from J, the gap between germline ends came to 9 bases. CDR3 in DNA: TGTGCCAGCAGTTTGGGGCGAACCTATGGCTACACCTTC. Protein: CASSLGRTYGYTF.

The rearrangement joins TRBV3-1 to TRBJ2-4, with 16 bases that match TRBD2. The end of the DNA is better explained by TRBJ2-5, so the J call may be wrong. This CDR3 contains 21 residues. The germline V gene has CDR1 LGHDT and CDR2 YNNKEL (reference sequence). The CDR3 nucleotides read TGTGCCAGCAGCCAACGGTTCGTTGGGACTAGCGGGGGGGCGGTGAGAGAGACCCAGTACTTC. Amino acid sequence: CASSQRFVGTSGGAVRETQYF.

The rearrangement joins TRBV5-1 to TRBJ2-3; 11 bases line up with TRBD2. The junction had 7 bases not matched to a gene; V was cut back by 0 bases and J by 4 bases. This CDR3 has 17 amino acids. Germline V lookup: CDR1 SGHRS, CDR2 YFSETQ. The CDR3 is CASSLAPTSGSPDTQYF. CDR3 nucleotide sequence: TGCGCCAGCAGCTTGGCCCCTACTAGCGGGAGCCCAGATACGCAGTATTTT.

This clonotype has just a few counts. This chain links TRBV2 with TRBJ2-3; possible D gene TRBD1, 5 bases. Trimming cost V 1 base and J 8 bases, with 7 bases left between them. Germline CDR1 and CDR2: SNHLY and FYNNEI. The CDR3 is 12 residues long. The CDR3 bases are TGTGCCAGCAGTGAAGGCAGGGTTACGCAGTATTTT. Protein product: CASSEGRVTQYF. Filled out from reference TRBV2 and TRBJ2-3, the complete variable domain reads EPEVTQTPSHQVTQMGQEVILRCVPISNHLYFYWYRQILGQKVEFLVSFYNNEISEKSEIFDDQFSVERPDGSNFTLKIRSTKLEDSAMYFCASSEGRVTQYFGPGTRLTVL.

This clonotype was picked up a small number of times. The V call is TRBV18, the J call TRBJ1-4; D remains unclear. This CDR3 has 14 amino acids. Trimming pared 0 bases from V and 7 bases from J, leaving 9 bases between. Germline lookup yields CDR1 KGHSH and CDR2 LQKENI. The DNA of the CDR3 is TGTGCCAGCTCACCACCCACAGTCGGTGAAAAACTGTTTTTT. Translated, it gives CASSPPTVGEKLFF.

The chain carries TRBV28 and TRBJ1-1; 8 bases fit TRBD1. V trimming: 6 bases; J trimming: 4 bases; junction bases outside the gene matches: 7. This CDR3 is 14 amino acids long. The germline gives CDR1 MDHEN, CDR2 SYDVKM. CDR3 residues: CASRLTGAVTEAFF. The CDR3 DNA follows: TGTGCCAGCAGATTGACAGGGGCCGTCACTGAAGCTTTCTTT.

V and J are TRBV6-5 and TRBJ1-2; D gene unclear. Germline assignment: CDR1 MNHEY and CDR2 SVGAGI. The CDR3 totals 15 residues. Trimming cost V 2 bases and J 3 bases, with 13 bases left between them. CDR3 nucleotide sequence: TGTGCCAGCAGTTACCACCAGGACCGAGACTATGGCTACACCTTC. Translating gives CASSYHQDRDYGYTF.

This clonotype came up a few times. The chain has TRBV29-1 and TRBJ2-7, with 9 bases identical to TRBD2. Germline CDR1 SQVTM, CDR2 ANQGSEA. The CDR3 length is 16 residues. J lost 0 bases, V lost 6 bases, and 12 bases had no gene match. CDR3 protein: CSVGGRGREGSYEQYF. The CDR3 DNA sequence: TGCAGCGTGGGGGGCCGCGGGCGGGAGGGCTCCTACGAGCAGTACTTC.